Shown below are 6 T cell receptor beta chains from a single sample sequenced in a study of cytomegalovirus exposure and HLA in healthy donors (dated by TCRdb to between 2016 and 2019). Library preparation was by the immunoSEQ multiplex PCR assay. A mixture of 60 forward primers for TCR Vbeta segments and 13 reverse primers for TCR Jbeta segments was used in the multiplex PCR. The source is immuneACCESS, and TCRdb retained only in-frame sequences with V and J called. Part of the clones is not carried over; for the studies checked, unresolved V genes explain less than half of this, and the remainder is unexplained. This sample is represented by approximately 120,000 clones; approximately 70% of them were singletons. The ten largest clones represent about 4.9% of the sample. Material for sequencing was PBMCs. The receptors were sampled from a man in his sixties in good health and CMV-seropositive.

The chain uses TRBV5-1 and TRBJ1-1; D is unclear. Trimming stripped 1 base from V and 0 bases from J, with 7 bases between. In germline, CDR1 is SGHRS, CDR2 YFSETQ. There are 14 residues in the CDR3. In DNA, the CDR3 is TGCGCCAGCAGCTTGTCTAGCCTGAACACTGAAGCTTTCTTT. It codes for CASSLSSLNTEAFF.

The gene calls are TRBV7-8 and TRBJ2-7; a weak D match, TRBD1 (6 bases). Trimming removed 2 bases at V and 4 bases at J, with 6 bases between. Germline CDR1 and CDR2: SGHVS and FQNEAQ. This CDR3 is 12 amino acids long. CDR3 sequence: CASSLQGYEQYF. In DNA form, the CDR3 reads TGTGCCAGCAGCTTACAGGGGTACGAGCAGTACTTC.

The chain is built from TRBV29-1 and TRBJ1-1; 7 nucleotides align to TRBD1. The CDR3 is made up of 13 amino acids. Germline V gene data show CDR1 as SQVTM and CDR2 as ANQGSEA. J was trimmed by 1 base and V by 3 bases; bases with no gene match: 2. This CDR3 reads CSVEGQWNTEAFF. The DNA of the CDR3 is TGCAGCGTTGAGGGACAGTGGAACACTGAAGCTTTCTTT.

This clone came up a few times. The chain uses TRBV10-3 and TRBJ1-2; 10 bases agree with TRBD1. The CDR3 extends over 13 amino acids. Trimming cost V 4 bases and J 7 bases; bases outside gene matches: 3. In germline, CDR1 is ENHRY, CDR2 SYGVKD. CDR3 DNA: TGTGCCATCAGTGGGGACAGGGGAGTTGGCTACACCTTC. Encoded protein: CAISGDRGVGYTF.

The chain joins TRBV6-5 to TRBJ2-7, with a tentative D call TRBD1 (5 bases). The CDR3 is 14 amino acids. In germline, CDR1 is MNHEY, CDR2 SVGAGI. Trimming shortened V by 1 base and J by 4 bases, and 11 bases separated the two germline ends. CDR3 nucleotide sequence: TGTGCCAGCAGTTACTTTGGCAAGGGGTACGAGCAGTACTTC. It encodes CASSYFGKGYEQYF.

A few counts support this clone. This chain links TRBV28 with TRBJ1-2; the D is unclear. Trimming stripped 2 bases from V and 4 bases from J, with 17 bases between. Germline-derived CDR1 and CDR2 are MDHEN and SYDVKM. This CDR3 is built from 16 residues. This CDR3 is CASSLTALSITYGYTF. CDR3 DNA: TGTGCCAGCAGTTTAACAGCTTTATCTATTACCTATGGCTACACCTTC.